Listed here are 27 T cell receptor beta chains from one sample, sequenced in a study of blood T cell repertoires in COVID-19. The protocol was immunoSEQ multiplex PCR, while the TCRdb copy is restricted to in-frame clones and leaves out a portion. The profile shows nearly 350,000 clones, approximately 89% of them singletons. Material: peripheral blood. All receptors derive from a woman aged 18-29 years who had recovered from COVID-19.

V gene TRBV7-8 combines with J gene TRBJ1-3; D is unresolved. V was pared by 5 bases and J by 0 bases, with 20 bases between. Germline values: CDR1 SGHVS, CDR2 FQNEAQ. The CDR3 is made up of 18 amino acids. CDR3: CASSLYLATGSSGNTIYF. In DNA, the CDR3 is TGTGCCAGCAGCCTCTACCTCGCGACGGGGAGCTCTGGAAACACCATATATTTT.

The chain couples TRBV5-1 to TRBJ1-1; 7 bases align to TRBD1. Germline CDR1 is SGHRS and CDR2 is YFSETQ. The junction had 10 bases not matched to a gene; V was cut back by 5 bases and J by 9 bases. The CDR3 contains 13 residues. CDR3 nucleotide sequence: TGCGCCAGCAGAACCGAAATACAGGGGAAAGCTTTCTTT. Its translation: CASRTEIQGKAFF.

This clone has just a few counts. The V and J genes are TRBV4-1 and TRBJ2-2, with D possibly matching TRBD2 (5 bases). The V end was cut by 0 bases, the J end by 4 bases, with 9 bases between. Germline values: CDR1 MGHRA, CDR2 YSYEKL. The CDR3 has 15 amino acids. CDR3: CASSQELVGTGELFF. CDR3 DNA: TGCGCCAGCAGCCAAGAACTAGTAGGCACCGGGGAGCTGTTTTTT.

This chain joins TRBV7-9 and TRBJ1-2, with TRBD1 matching over 9 bases. This CDR3 is built from 17 residues. Germline V gives CDR1 SEHNR, CDR2 FQNEAQ (reference sequence). Trimming at V came to 5 bases and at J to 5 bases, leaving 15 bases not matched to a gene. CDR3 nucleotide sequence: TGTGCCAGCAGCCCCGAACAGGGGGCGACAAGAATTTATGGCTACACCTTC. Encoded protein: CASSPEQGATRIYGYTF.

The chain carries TRBV5-4 and TRBJ2-1; possibly TRBD1 for D (6 bases). Per germline, CDR1 SGHNT and CDR2 YYREEE (reference sequence). Deletions cut 0 bases from V and 0 bases from J, with 13 bases between. This CDR3 region has 17 residues. CDR3 in amino acids: CASSLAGTRGSYNEQFF. The CDR3 DNA follows: TGTGCCAGCAGCTTGGCCGGAACCAGGGGCTCCTACAATGAGCAGTTCTTC.

This clone was seen a single time. The chain has TRBV6-2 or TRBV6-3 and TRBJ2-7; 7 bases match TRBD2. Germline CDR1 MNHEY, CDR2 SVGEGT. V trimming: 6 bases; J trimming: 5 bases; junction bases outside the gene matches: 4. The CDR3 loop spans 12 amino acids. CDR3 amino acids: CASSHGLDEQYV. CDR3 in DNA: TGTGCCAGCAGCCACGGACTAGACGAGCAGTACGTC.

The CDR3 bases are TGTGCCAGCAGCTCGGACAGGGGATTTATTGGCTACACCTTC. Translation gives CASSSDRGFIGYTF. This rearrangement joins TRBV11-3 to TRBJ1-2; TRBD1 matches 9 bases. Germline values: CDR1 SGHNT, CDR2 YENEEA. V shed 4 bases and J 7 bases; nucleotides not matched to a gene: 7. The CDR3 sequence is 14 residues long. The full variable domain, rest sourced from reference TRBV11-3 and TRBJ1-2, is EAGVVQSPRYKIIEKKQPVAFWCNPISGHNTLYWYLQNLGQGPELLIRYENEEAVDDSQLPKDRFSAERLKGVDSTLKIQPAELGDSAVYLCASSSDRGFIGYTFGSGTRLTVV.

V gene TRBV7-2 combines with J gene TRBJ1-3; the D is unclear. V lost 5 bases to trimming and J lost 4 bases, with 6 bases between them. CDR3 length: 12 amino acids. Germline CDR1 SGHTA, CDR2 FQGNSA. This chain's CDR3 is CASSPRGNTIYF. The CDR3 DNA follows: TGTGCCAGCAGCCCGAGGGGAAACACCATATATTTT. Together with reference TRBV7-2 and TRBJ1-3, the CDR3 gives the full variable domain: GAGVSQSPSNKVTEKGKDVELRCDPISGHTALYWYRQSLGQGLEFLIYFQGNSAPDKSGLPSDRFSAERTGGSVSTLTIQRTQQEDSAVYLCASSPRGNTIYFGEGSWLTVV.

The CDR3 region has the DNA TGTGCCAGCAGTCTAACACTAGCGGAGCAGTACGTC. Protein: CASSLTLAEQYV. The rearrangement joins TRBV6-2 or TRBV6-3 to TRBJ2-7, with TRBD2 identical over 7 bases. This CDR3 contains 12 residues. The junction had 5 bases not matched to a gene; V was cut back by 5 bases and J by 7 bases. The germline V gene has CDR1 MNHEY and CDR2 SVGEGT.

The chain recombines TRBV4-2 with TRBJ2-1; 14 nucleotides match TRBD2. V gave up 0 bases and J gave up 8 bases; unmatched junction bases: 6. CDR1 and CDR2 (germline): LGHNA, YNFKEQ. The CDR3 has 17 residues. DNA of the CDR3: TGTGCCAGCAGCCAAGATTGGACTAGCGGGAGGATCTATGAGCAGTTCTTC. Its protein is CASSQDWTSGRIYEQFF.

The chain recombines TRBV7-9 with TRBJ2-5; 7 bases fit TRBD2. The CDR3 sequence is 16 residues long. Germline V CDR1 and CDR2: SEHNR, FQNEAQ (reference sequence). Germline trimming cut 1 base from V and 5 bases from J; bases unmatched to any gene: 10. CDR3 region: CASSLEGLGYWETQYF. The CDR3 DNA sequence: TGTGCCAGCAGCTTAGAAGGACTAGGGTATTGGGAGACCCAGTACTTC.

The chain joins TRBV6-4 to TRBJ2-2, with D perhaps TRBD1 (6 bases). Germline V lookup: CDR1 MRHNA, CDR2 SNTAGT. CDR3 length: 14 residues. V was cut by 7 bases and J by 4 bases, with 13 bases left in between. The CDR3 loop is CASKLRGSTGELFF. The CDR3 DNA reads as TGTGCCAGCAAGCTCAGGGGCAGCACCGGGGAGCTGTTTTTT.

The genes are TRBV7-2 and TRBJ1-5, with 7 bases lining up with TRBD1. The V segment lost 5 bases and the J segment 9 bases; nucleotides outside the gene matches: 10. The CDR3 loop spans 14 amino acids. The germline V gene has CDR1 SGHTA and CDR2 FQGNSA. DNA of the CDR3: TGTGCCAGCAGCCTTAACAGGGGACTTCCGCCCCAGCATTTT. This translates into CASSLNRGLPPQHF.

This rearrangement joins TRBV30 to TRBJ1-2, with D maybe TRBD1 (5 bases). V was cut by 4 bases and J by 5 bases, with 20 bases left in between. CDR1 is GTSNPN and CDR2 is SVGIG in the germline V gene (reference sequence). The CDR3 is 15 residues long. The CDR3 DNA reads TGTGCCTGGACGACTTCCAGGGAAAGAAAATATGGCTACACCTTC. Residues: CAWTTSRERKYGYTF.

This chain connects TRBV19 to TRBJ2-3, with 8 bases aligning to TRBD1. Trimming took 2 bases from V and 2 from J; bases not matched to a gene: 12. Looked up from germline, CDR1 is LNHDA and CDR2 is SQIVND (reference sequence). CDR3 length: 18 residues. CDR3 amino acids: CASSISPPGQGLTDTQYF. DNA for the CDR3: TGTGCCAGTAGTATATCCCCTCCAGGACAGGGTCTCACAGATACGCAGTATTTT.

The chain recombines TRBV2 with TRBJ2-7; tentatively, D is TRBD2 (6 bases). The V gene lost 11 bases and the J gene lost 3 bases, with 17 bases spanning the gap. Germline lookup yields CDR1 SNHLY and CDR2 FYNNEI. The CDR3 length is 13 residues. This chain's CDR3 is CAGRRYSGYEQYV. For the CDR3, the DNA is TGTGCCGGCCGACGATATAGCGGCTACGAGCAGTACGTC.

The V gene is TRBV19, the J gene TRBJ1-1, with D hard to call. The CDR3 sequence is 19 residues long. Germline-derived CDR1 and CDR2 are LNHDA and SQIVND (reference sequence). V lost 7 bases and J lost 0, with 27 bases in between. The CDR3: CASNPRDGTQKSMNTEAFF. The CDR3 DNA reads TGTGCCAGTAACCCCCGGGATGGCACCCAAAAATCAATGAACACTGAAGCTTTCTTT. The variable domain in full, completed from reference TRBV19 and TRBJ1-1, reads DGGITQSPKYLFRKEGQNVTLSCEQNLNHDAMYWYRQDPGQGLRLIYYSQIVNDFQKGDIAEGYSVSREKKESFPLTVTSAQKNPTAFYLCASNPRDGTQKSMNTEAFFGQGTRLTVV.

J is TRBJ1-2 and V is TRBV7-9; no clear D gene. Germline-derived CDR1 and CDR2 are SEHNR and FQNEAQ (reference sequence). The CDR3 contains 15 residues. Trimming removed 6 bases at V and 1 base at J, with 15 bases between. The CDR3 is CASSQLYSINYGYTF. DNA of the CDR3: TGTGCCAGCAGTCAATTGTACAGTATTAACTATGGCTACACCTTC.

The rearrangement uses TRBV2 and TRBJ1-2; D remains ambiguous. V gave up 0 bases and J gave up 4 bases, with 18 bases separating them. CDR1 SNHLY and CDR2 FYNNEI come from the germline V gene. This CDR3 spans 17 amino acids. Here the CDR3 reads CASSEASRSGGTYGYTF. Written as DNA, the CDR3 is TGTGCCAGCAGTGAAGCAAGTAGGTCAGGAGGTACCTATGGCTACACCTTC.

The chain employs TRBV5-5 and TRBJ2-2; D possibly corresponds to TRBD2 (5 bases). Per the germline V gene, CDR1 is SGHKS and CDR2 is YYEKEE (reference sequence). V lost 1 base to trimming and J lost 6 bases, with 19 bases between them. The CDR3 contains 17 residues. CDR3 protein: CASSLSFASPVSGELFF. The DNA of the CDR3 is TGTGCCAGCAGCTTGAGTTTTGCTAGCCCGGTTTCCGGGGAGCTGTTTTTT.

J is TRBJ1-1 and V is TRBV27; D not resolved. Trimming cost V 6 bases and J 1 base, with 15 bases left between them. CDR3 size: 15 residues. CDR1 and CDR2 from the germline V gene are MNHEY and SMNVEV (reference sequence). As DNA, the CDR3 is TGTGCCAGCAGCCTCACTTCCGGGAGGAACACTGAAGCTTTCTTT. Amino acids: CASSLTSGRNTEAFF.

This chain links TRBV30 with TRBJ2-7; D not resolved. CDR1 and CDR2 (germline): GTSNPN, SVGIG (reference sequence). The CDR3 loop spans 12 amino acids. V was pared by 3 bases and J by 7 bases, with 13 bases between. The CDR3 region is CAWRTNLGEQYV. For the CDR3, the DNA is TGTGCCTGGAGAACTAACCTCGGGGAGCAGTACGTC.

The chain joins TRBV18 to TRBJ2-4, with TRBD1 matching 12 bases. This CDR3 comprises 16 residues. The germline CDR1 and CDR2 sequences are KGHSH and LQKENI. After removal of 6 bases from V and 1 base from J, the junction contained 4 bases not matched to a gene. The CDR3 is CASSPGQGAAKNIQYF. For the CDR3, the DNA is TGTGCCAGCTCGCCGGGACAGGGGGCGGCCAAAAACATTCAGTACTTC. The full variable domain, completed using reference TRBV18 and TRBJ2-4, is NAGVMQNPRHLVRRRGQEARLRCSPMKGHSHVYWYRQLPEEGLKFMVYLQKENIIDESGMPKERFSAEFPKEGPSILRIQQVVRGDSAAYFCASSPGQGAAKNIQYFGAGTRLSVL.

The chain links TRBV7-9 to TRBJ2-1; 14 bases agree with TRBD2. Per the germline V gene, CDR1 is SEHNR and CDR2 is FQNEAQ (reference sequence). Trimming removed 1 base from V and 14 bases from J; junction bases left unmatched: 4. The CDR3 contains 14 residues. CDR3 in DNA: TGTGCCAGCAGCTTAGGACTAGCGGGAGGGGGGAAGTTCTTC. Translating it yields CASSLGLAGGGKFF.

The genes are TRBV10-1 and TRBJ2-1; 16 bases fit TRBD2. The CDR3 contains 17 residues. Germline V gives CDR1 WNHNN, CDR2 SYGVQD (reference sequence). Germline trimming cut 4 bases from V and 7 bases from J; bases unmatched to any gene: 7. The CDR3 sequence: CASSGWGTSGRANEQFF. Written as DNA, the CDR3 is TGCGCCAGCAGTGGCTGGGGGACTAGCGGGAGGGCAAATGAGCAGTTCTTC.

The chain combines TRBV19 with TRBJ1-5; 12 bases agree with TRBD1. The V segment lost 4 bases and the J segment 1 base; nucleotides outside the gene matches: 2. The CDR3 sequence is 16 residues long. The germline V gene has CDR1 LNHDA and CDR2 SQIVND (reference sequence). DNA for the CDR3: TGTGCCAGTAGTAGGGACAGGGGGCAGAGCAATCAGCCCCAGCATTTT. The encoded protein is CASSRDRGQSNQPQHF.

The chain links TRBV30 to TRBJ1-5, with 10 bases fitting TRBD1. The CDR3 consists of 12 residues. Germline V gene lookup returns CDR1 GTSNPN and CDR2 SVGIG (reference sequence). The V segment lost 5 bases and the J segment 5 bases; nucleotides outside the gene matches: 0. Here the CDR3 DNA reads TGTGCCTGGGACAGGGGGCATCAGCCCCAGCATTTT. Protein: CAWDRGHQPQHF. Full variable domain (outside the CDR3, taken from reference TRBV30 and TRBJ1-5): SQTIHQWPATLVQPVGSPLSLECTVEGTSNPNLYWYRQAAGRGLQLLFYSVGIGQISSEVPQNLSASRPQDRQFILSSKKLLLSDSGFYLCAWDRGHQPQHFGDGTRLSIL.